What follows describes a single T cell receptor (beta chain). Its recognized antigen is unknown. No qualities accompany the bases; no much larger clone lies one base away. The data are from a study of vaccination and CD4 T cells after COVID-19 (dated by TCRdb to the early 2020s). Turning to the overall study: Every convalescent patient had a positive nasal swab PCR test for SARS-CoV-2, with mild disease in roughly 10 patients and severe disease in one. Each participant got two doses of either the Pfizer-BioNTech BNT162b2 vaccine (n=8) or the Moderna mRNA-1273 vaccine (n=2). Post-vaccine blood samples were taken a median of about 77 days after the second vaccine dose, with a range of roughly 13 to 250 days. Post-COVID blood samples were collected from convalescent patients a median of roughly 100 days after diagnosis, with a range of roughly 30 to 161 days. Control cultures used a CEFX viral epitope pool as positive control, an HIV-1 Nef peptide pool as negative control, or no peptide. The spike-specific CD4+ TCR repertoire was compared before and after mRNA vaccination in 10 to 11 COVID-19 convalescent patients and a handful of infection-naive healthy vaccine recipients. Six males and four females were included in the convalescent cohort, with two Hispanic individuals, seven Caucasians, two Asians and one multiracial person represented. Culture stimuli were overlapping spike peptide pools from SARS-CoV-2 and from the common cold coronaviruses HCoV-NL63, HCoV-OC43 and HCoV-229E.

This sample's treatment or condition label indicates: approximately nine-day PBMC culture with coronavirus spike peptide pools or control peptides (ViraFEST assay). The study used the ViraFEST assay, which expanded antigen-specific T cells with peptide pools and then identified expanded clonotypes by TCR sequencing. The convalescent patients' positive SARS-CoV-2 PCR tests were from March to December 2020, which was before the Alpha, Beta and Delta variants emerged in the United States. Each well held 2 million or so PBMCs cultured in IMDM containing roughly 5% human AB serum and approximately 9.8 IU/ml IL-2, with about 10 ug/ml peptide pools added. On days 3 and 7, half of the culture medium was replaced with fresh IL-2-containing medium. CD4+ T cells were isolated after around 11 days of culture through negative selection using the EasySep CD4+ T cell isolation kit. Ficoll-Paque Plus gradient centrifugation was used to isolate PBMCs from whole blood, and the isolated PBMCs were then either used fresh or cryopreserved at -140C. Each culture condition was generally run in triplicate wells.

The library came from PCR. DNA from cultured CD4+ T cells was subjected to TCR sequencing with the Oncomine TCR Beta short-read assay at the Johns Hopkins FTIC core. Genomic DNA was extracted from the cultured CD4+ T cells with the QIAamp micro DNA kit. Oncomine TCR Beta libraries from cultured CD4+ T cells were pooled with unique dual indexes and sequenced on an Illumina iSeq 100. Per the authors' processing: Non-productive sequences were removed, and CDR3s that did not start with C, did not end with F or W, or were shorter than 7 amino acids were discarded. The MANAFEST web application identified antigen-specific clonotypes by comparing peptide-stimulated wells against reference wells and other culture wells. For a clone to be called positive, the clone needed an FDR below 0.05, an odds ratio above 5, and a productive frequency above 0.1% in at least two of three replicate wells. A clonotype was classed as cross-reactive if the clonotype showed significant expansion both in SARS-CoV-2 spike wells and in at least one common cold coronavirus spike condition. Using R version 3.6.1, CDR3 homology was evaluated through Levenshtein distances (stringdist) along with unrooted phylogenetic trees (ape). Starting from the raw public reads, TCRdb applied fastp trimming at Q25, assembled clones with MiXCR and retained in-frame beta chains. Every CDR3 protein is listed once, alongside the most common genes and DNA of its rows. These V and J calls rely on TCRdb rather than the paper's analysis. The sample has about 14,000 distinct CDR3 sequences on record, more than 45% of them singletons. The top ten clonotypes cover nearly 9% of the sample.

V is pruned by 6 bases and J by 0 bases, leaving 1 base of the junction without a gene match. The CDR3 has 13 amino acids, counting the end cysteine and phenylalanine. The DNA shown is the 39-base CDR3, in frame from base 1. CDR1 LNHDA and CDR2 SQIVND were looked up in the germline V gene (reference sequence). General study outcomes and caveats: Among convalescent patients, a median around 83% of the SARS-CoV-2-reactive clones seen after vaccination appeared only after vaccination, which suggests priming specific to the vaccine. Of the vaccine-specific clones in convalescent patients, 304 of 307, or nearly all, reacted only to SARS-CoV-2 spike and did not cross-react with common cold coronaviruses. The median count of SARS-CoV-2-reactive clonotypes went up from 20 to 25 after infection to about 41 after vaccination, although the change was not significant. Only a relatively small number of convalescent patients were included in the study, and early timepoints following natural infection were not analyzed.

The sample comprised CD4+ T cells from blood, cultured in vitro. The chain employs TRBV19 and TRBJ1-1; the central 7 bases match TRBD1. The sequence was obtained from a human donor who had recovered from COVID-19. This receptor has the CDR3 CASRTGLNTEAFF. The bases read TGTGCCAGTAGGACAGGGTTGAACACTGAAGCTTTCTTT. Reference TRBV19 and TRBJ1-1 genes cover what lies past the CDR3, so the full variable domain is DGGITQSPKYLFRKEGQNVTLSCEQNLNHDAMYWYRQDPGQGLRLIYYSQIVNDFQKGDIAEGYSVSREKKESFPLTVTSAQKNPTAFYLCASRTGLNTEAFFGQGTRLTVV.